These T cell receptor beta chains were read from a single sample in a study of identical twins. TCRdb itself ran the 5' RACE reads through MiXCR, one entry per CDR3 protein. Altogether some 250,000 distinct CDR3 sequences are present, 6% to 7% being singletons, with the ten largest covering less than 15%. These data also formed part of another study, on T cells expressing NK-cell markers.

What was sequenced was CD8+ T cells sorted from blood. The receptors stem from a woman younger than 35 in good health. CDR3s include the opening cysteine and the closing phenylalanine or tryptophan. The D gene is left open where the match is weak. Size is omitted from some rows. Given values are once, few, many or a class for expanded clones.

TRBJ2-2 | many | TRBV6-5 | TRBD1 | CASSYSGQGASTGELFF | TGTGCCAGCAGTTACTCGGGACAGGGGGCGAGTACCGGGGAGCTGTTTTTT
TRBJ2-1 | NA | TRBV3-1 | NA | CASSPEFTNEQFF | TGTGCCAGCAGCCCAGAGTTTACGAATGAGCAGTTCTTC
TRBJ2-7 | NA | TRBV7-9 | TRBD2 | CASSVPSGSYEQYF | TGTGCCAGCAGTGTACCCAGCGGGAGCTACGAGCAGTACTTC
TRBJ2-3 | many | TRBV11-2 | NA | CASRAVLDAKDTQYF | TGTGCCAGCAGAGCAGTACTAGACGCCAAAGATACGCAGTATTTT
TRBJ1-1 | NA | TRBV27 | NA | CASSLNRVNTEAFF | TGTGCCAGCAGTTTAAACAGGGTGAACACTGAAGCTTTCTTT
TRBJ2-7 | NA | TRBV3-1 | NA | CASSQLEAPYEQYF | TGTGCCAGCAGCCAATTAGAGGCCCCCTACGAGCAGTACTTC
TRBJ2-1 | many | TRBV20-1 | TRBD2 | CSARDDEPAGTSENNEQFF | TGCAGTGCTAGAGATGACGAACCCGCCGGGACTAGCGAGAACAATGAGCAGTTCTTC
TRBJ1-1 | many | TRBV12-3/TRBV12-4 | NA | CASSLWEGGWNTEAFF | TGTGCCAGCAGTTTATGGGAAGGGGGATGGAACACTGAAGCTTTCTTT
TRBJ2-7 | NA | TRBV3-1 | NA | CACSQDPRVRDEQYF | TGTGCCTGCAGCCAAGATCCACGGGTTCGGGACGAGCAGTACTTC
TRBJ2-7 | many | TRBV12-3/TRBV12-4 | NA | CASSLMGQNEQYF | TGTGCCAGCAGTTTAATGGGTCAGAACGAGCAGTACTTC
TRBJ2-1 | NA | TRBV11-2 | NA | CASSFDGVDVEFF | TGTGCCAGCAGCTTCGATGGGGTTGATGTTGAGTTCTTC
TRBJ1-5 | NA | TRBV30 | NA | CAWSLESNQPQHF | TGTGCCTGGAGTTTAGAGAGCAATCAGCCCCAGCATTTT
TRBJ1-5 | few | TRBV5-6 | TRBD1 | CASSSQGASQPQHF | TGTGCCAGCAGCTCACAGGGGGCTAGTCAGCCCCAGCATTTT
TRBJ2-3 | many | TRBV12-3/TRBV12-4 | NA | CASSTTSRGTDTQYF | TGTGCCAGCAGTACGACTAGTCGGGGCACAGATACGCAGTATTTT
TRBJ2-7 | many | TRBV29-1 | TRBD1 | CSVPGTGVSNPYEQYF | TGCAGCGTTCCCGGGACAGGAGTCTCTAATCCGTACGAGCAGTACTTC
TRBJ2-7 | NA | TRBV9 | NA | CASSAFEGVAYEQYF | TGTGCCAGCAGTGCCTTTGAGGGGGTTGCCTACGAGCAGTACTTC
TRBJ2-7 | few | TRBV4-3 | NA | CASSPAHFYEQYF | TGCGCCAGCAGCCCGGCACACTTCTACGAGCAGTACTTC
TRBJ1-1 | NA | TRBV9 | TRBD1 | CASSPRTGGEPEAFF | TGTGCCAGCAGCCCCCGGACAGGGGGCGAACCTGAAGCTTTCTTT
TRBJ1-1 | many | TRBV13 | TRBD1 | CASSPTTDRGTTEAFF | TGTGCCAGCAGCCCGACCACGGACAGGGGTACCACTGAAGCTTTCTTT
TRBJ2-1 | NA | TRBV15 | NA | CATSSHGGANNEQFF | TGTGCCACCAGCAGCCACGGGGGAGCGAACAATGAGCAGTTCTTC
TRBJ1-6 | NA | TRBV27 | NA | CASSLWGQGNSPLHF | TGTGCCAGCAGTTTATGGGGCCAGGGGAATTCACCCCTCCACTTT
TRBJ1-1 | many | TRBV19 | NA | CASVYGVTEAFF | TGTGCCAGTGTGTATGGGGTCACTGAAGCTTTCTTT
TRBJ2-1 | few | TRBV7-9 | TRBD2 | CASTPSGVGNEQFF | TGTGCCAGCACGCCTAGCGGGGTGGGCAATGAGCAGTTCTTC
TRBJ2-1 | many | TRBV20-1 | TRBD1 | CSADTGTGTGNNEQFF | TGCAGTGCTGACACCGGGACAGGGACTGGGAACAATGAGCAGTTCTTC
TRBJ2-7 | few | TRBV12-3/TRBV12-4 | NA | CASSLDPGEQYF | TGTGCCAGCAGCTTGGATCCGGGGGAGCAGTACTTC
TRBJ2-5 | many | TRBV6-1 | NA | CASSEGRIQYF | TGTGCCAGCAGTGAAGGGAGAATCCAGTACTTC
TRBJ1-2 | many | TRBV7-8 | NA | CASSASSGYGYTF | TGTGCCAGCAGCGCCTCCTCCGGCTATGGCTACACCTTC
TRBJ2-1 | few | TRBV21-1 | NA | CARSFHSGGTYNEQFF | TGTGCCCGGTCCTTTCATAGCGGGGGAACCTACAATGAGCAGTTCTTC
TRBJ1-2 | NA | TRBV7-9 | TRBD1 | CASSSRDRGYINYGYTF | TGTGCCAGCAGCTCCCGGGACAGGGGTTATATTAACTATGGCTACACCTTC
TRBJ1-1 | many | TRBV7-9 | NA | CASSFTADRTEAFF | TGTGCCAGCAGCTTTACAGCAGATCGGACTGAAGCTTTCTTT
TRBJ2-1 | many | TRBV11-2 | TRBD2 | CASSGLAGGISYNEQFF | TGTGCCAGCAGCGGACTAGCGGGAGGGATCTCCTACAATGAGCAGTTCTTC
TRBJ2-3 | many | TRBV12-3/TRBV12-4 | NA | CASSYRIADTQYF | TGTGCCAGCAGTTACCGTATAGCGGATACGCAGTATTTT
TRBJ2-1 | NA | TRBV3-1 | TRBD2 | CASSQEGAGGPNEQFF | TGTGCCAGCAGCCAAGAGGGAGCGGGAGGGCCGAATGAGCAGTTCTTC
TRBJ1-1 | NA | TRBV7-9 | NA | CASSLEQLPGTEAFF | TGTGCCAGCAGCTTAGAACAGCTCCCGGGCACTGAAGCTTTCTTT
TRBJ1-2 | NA | TRBV25-1 | TRBD1 | CASRRQGGDYGYTF | TGTGCCAGCAGACGACAGGGCGGCGACTATGGCTACACCTTC
TRBJ2-2 | many | TRBV29-1 | NA | CSVAVVGELFF | TGCAGCGTTGCAGTCGTCGGGGAGCTGTTTTTT
TRBJ1-1 | NA | TRBV13 | NA | CASSLGPGEAHEAFF | TGTGCCAGCAGCTTAGGCCCCGGGGAGGCACACGAAGCTTTCTTT
TRBJ2-7 | many | TRBV12-3/TRBV12-4 | NA | CASSLGVGYEQYF | TGTGCCAGCAGTTTAGGGGTGGGATACGAGCAGTACTTC
TRBJ2-7 | many | TRBV12-3/TRBV12-4 | NA | CASSSVQGNEQYF | TGTGCCAGCAGTTCCGTCCAGGGCAACGAGCAGTACTTC
TRBJ1-4 | many | TRBV5-1 | TRBD1 | CASSPDRGNEKLFF | TGCGCCAGCAGCCCGGACAGGGGTAATGAAAAACTGTTTTTT
TRBJ2-7 | many | TRBV3-1 | NA | CASSRTRAYEQYF | TGTGCCAGCAGCCGCACTAGGGCCTACGAGCAGTACTTC
TRBJ1-6 | NA | TRBV19 | TRBD1 | CASTGTANSPLHF | TGTGCCAGTACCGGGACAGCGAATTCACCCCTCCACTTT
TRBJ2-7 | NA | TRBV18 | NA | CASSQSRDEQYF | TGTGCCAGCTCACAAAGTAGGGACGAGCAGTACTTC
TRBJ2-7 | NA | TRBV12-3/TRBV12-4 | NA | CASSFFLAVTYEQYF | TGTGCCAGCAGTTTCTTCTTAGCTGTTACCTACGAGCAGTACTTC
TRBJ2-1 | few | TRBV14 | TRBD2 | CASSQLTSGGPYNEQFF | TGTGCCAGCAGCCAGTTGACTAGCGGGGGTCCCTACAATGAGCAGTTCTTC
TRBJ2-2 | few | TRBV29-1 | TRBD1 | CSAPEPGQGRGNNTGELFF | TGCAGCGCCCCCGAACCGGGACAGGGGCGCGGGAATAACACCGGGGAGCTGTTTTTT
TRBJ1-1 | few | TRBV27 | NA | CASSIAPGRAEAFF | TGTGCCAGCAGTATCGCCCCTGGGAGGGCTGAAGCTTTCTTT
TRBJ2-1 | NA | TRBV30 | NA | CAEGSGFSYNEQFF | TGTGCTGAAGGTAGCGGCTTCTCCTACAATGAGCAGTTCTTC
TRBJ2-1 | few | TRBV7-8 | TRBD2 | CASSPFGAGAYNEQFF | TGTGCCAGCAGCCCTTTCGGAGCGGGAGCCTACAATGAGCAGTTCTTC
TRBJ2-7 | few | TRBV27 | TRBD2 | CASSLLGLAGVEEQYF | TGTGCCAGCAGTTTACTCGGACTAGCGGGAGTGGAGGAGCAGTACTTC
TRBJ2-7 | NA | TRBV19 | TRBD1 | CASSMGDSPYEQYF | TGTGCCAGTAGTATGGGGGACAGCCCCTACGAGCAGTACTTC